This entry concerns a single T cell receptor beta chain. Unmatched junction bases numbered 10, after V lost 6 bases and J lost 3 bases. Germline V lookup: CDR1 DFQATT, CDR2 SNEGSKA (reference sequence). CDR3 length equals 14 residues. A second PCR of 7 to 11 cycles used a sample-barcoded 5' primer and a J-beta primer mix. TCRdb analysed the 5' RACE reads with MiXCR anew, one entry per CDR3 protein. Found here are 1.5 million to 2 million distinct CDR3 sequences, around 42% of them singletons; the top ten hold about 23%. The entry originates in a study of blood T cells in healthy people across ages. The sequence was obtained from a human donor in good health. The chain carries TRBV20-1 and TRBJ1-1, with 7 bases fitting TRBD1. The sequenced material came from blood. The CDR3 DNA is TGCAGTGCGCCAGACAGGGAGCGGTACACTGAAGCTTTCTTT. It codes for CSAPDRERYTEAFF.